One and the same sample provided the 31 T cell receptor beta chains below, sequenced in a study of blood T cell repertoires in COVID-19. This table comes from immunoSEQ multiplex PCR, and its TCRdb copy is limited to in-frame clones, with some not included. The table includes 90,000 to 130,000 clones, over 60% detected once. Sequencing was done on a sample of peripheral blood. Receptor source: a woman older than 75 with active or convalescent COVID-19.

V gene TRBV6-5 combines with J gene TRBJ1-6; D uncertain. With 6 bases removed from V and 5 bases from J, the gap between germline ends came to 14 bases. Germline V gives CDR1 MNHEY, CDR2 SVGAGI. The CDR3 length is 15 residues. The CDR3 DNA reads as TGTGCCAGCAGACCACAGCCGACCCATAATTCACCCCTCCACTTT. Translated: CASRPQPTHNSPLHF.

The chain combines TRBV18 with TRBJ1-5; TRBD1 might be the D (5 bases). Trimming took off 3 bases at V and 2 bases at J, with 14 bases between the two ends. This CDR3 region has 16 residues. CDR1 is KGHSH and CDR2 is LQKENI in the germline V gene. In DNA form, the CDR3 reads TGTGCCAGCTCACCCACTCAGGGTATCGGCAATCAGCCCCAGCATTTT. Translating gives CASSPTQGIGNQPQHF.

The CDR3 region is CASSLGLGLAGDTDTQYF. The CDR3 nucleotides are TGTGCCAGCAGCTTAGGGCTTGGGCTAGCGGGAGACACAGATACGCAGTATTTT. The genes are TRBV11-2 and TRBJ2-3; 10 positions match TRBD2. Germline CDR1 SGHAT, CDR2 FQNNGV. CDR3 length: 18 residues. J was trimmed by 2 bases and V by 1 base; bases with no gene match: 9. Supplemented by reference TRBV11-2 and TRBJ2-3, the full variable domain reads EAGVAQSPRYKIIEKRQSVAFWCNPISGHATLYWYQQILGQGPKLLIQFQNNGVVDDSQLPKDRFSAERLKGVDSTLKIQPAKLEDSAVYLCASSLGLGLAGDTDTQYFGPGTRLTVL.

The J gene is TRBJ1-6, the V gene TRBV5-1; 8 bases are a match to TRBD1. Losses at the gene ends were 0 bases for V and 8 bases for J; bases not matched to a gene: 4. Germline V lookup: CDR1 SGHRS, CDR2 YFSETQ. CDR3 size: 15 residues. DNA for the CDR3: TGCGCCAGCAGCTTGGCGGGACAGGTGTATTCACCCCTCCACTTT. As protein: CASSLAGQVYSPLHF.

This chain uses TRBV5-1 with TRBJ2-3; 8 bases align to TRBD2. V was clipped by 0 bases and J by 2 bases; unmatched bases: 5. The germline V gene encodes CDR1 SGHRS and CDR2 YFSETQ. This CDR3 contains 16 residues. The CDR3 coding sequence is TGCGCCAGCAGCTTGGGGGCTAGCGGGTACACAGATACGCAGTATTTT. This encodes CASSLGASGYTDTQYF.

The chain recombines TRBV4-3 with TRBJ2-2; TRBD1 is a possible D gene (6 bases). V was pared by 1 base and J by 9 bases, with 12 bases between. The CDR3 is 14 amino acids. Per the germline V gene, CDR1 is LGHNA and CDR2 is YSLEER. The CDR3 loop is CASSQVTGFRELFF. CDR3 sequence (DNA): TGCGCCAGCAGCCAAGTTACAGGGTTTAGGGAGCTGTTTTTT.

The V call is TRBV20-1, the J call TRBJ2-7, with 9 bases fitting TRBD2. The germline V gene encodes CDR1 DFQATT and CDR2 SNEGSKA (reference sequence). This CDR3 is 15 amino acids long. V lost 3 bases to trimming and J lost 7 bases; unmatched junction nucleotides: 13. The CDR3 loop is CSASRIGGRAEEQYF. The CDR3 DNA sequence: TGCAGTGCTAGTCGTATTGGCGGGAGGGCCGAAGAGCAGTACTTC.

The genes are TRBV5-5 and TRBJ2-3; 10 bases are shared with TRBD2. Per the germline V gene, CDR1 is SGHKS and CDR2 is YYEKEE (reference sequence). This CDR3 spans 17 amino acids. V trimming: 4 bases; J trimming: 4 bases; junction bases outside the gene matches: 12. The CDR3 reads CASSDSPSGSGADTQYF. The CDR3 bases are TGTGCCAGCAGCGATTCGCCTAGCGGGAGTGGCGCAGATACGCAGTATTTT.

Notes on this clone: One end of the junction is discordant with germline, which a read error may explain. This rearrangement joins TRBV7-3 to TRBJ2-1; a possible D gene is TRBD2 (6 bases). The germline V gene encodes CDR1 SGHTA and CDR2 FQGTGA. This CDR3 comprises 17 residues. CDR3 sequence reads: CANSLNSGPSSYNEQFF. As DNA, the CDR3 is TGTGCCAACAGCTTAAATAGCGGCCCGAGCTCCTACAATGAGCAGTTCTTC.

This clone appeared once. The chain carries TRBV5-8 and TRBJ2-7; 14 positions agree with TRBD2. Germline values: CDR1 SGHTS, CDR2 YDEGEE. V was pared by 2 bases and J by 9 bases, with 10 bases of the junction left unmatched. The CDR3 has 16 amino acids. DNA of the CDR3: TGTGCCAGCAGCTTCCGCGGGACTAGCGGGAGATTAGGGCAGTACTTC. Its protein is CASSFRGTSGRLGQYF.

The chain uses TRBV9 and TRBJ2-2, with 8 bases that match TRBD2. CDR1 is SGDLS and CDR2 is YYNGEE in the germline V gene. The junction had 13 bases not matched to a gene; V was cut back by 4 bases and J by 2 bases. This CDR3 is built from 18 residues. The CDR3: CASSPRGSGNSNTGELFF. CDR3 nucleotide sequence: TGTGCCAGCAGCCCTCGAGGTAGCGGGAATTCTAACACCGGGGAGCTGTTTTTT.

The chain employs TRBV7-9 and TRBJ1-2; D gene uncertain. V gave up 5 bases and J gave up 5 bases, with 15 bases separating them. CDR1 and CDR2 (germline): SEHNR, FQNEAQ (reference sequence). This CDR3 spans 14 amino acids. The CDR3 nucleotides are TGTGCCAGCAGCCATCCCGGAGCGGGGTATGGCTACACCTTC. Residues: CASSHPGAGYGYTF.

The V call is TRBV4-1, the J call TRBJ1-2; 8 positions agree with TRBD1. This CDR3 is built from 17 residues. The V and J ends lost 0 bases and 7 bases, in that order; junction bases with no gene match: 13. Germline CDR1 reads MGHRA; CDR2 reads YSYEKL. This chain's CDR3 is CASSQEMTGAISFGYTF. The CDR3, as DNA: TGCGCCAGCAGCCAAGAGATGACAGGGGCCATTTCGTTTGGCTACACCTTC.

V gene TRBV28 combines with J gene TRBJ1-5; D is undetermined. Germline values: CDR1 MDHEN, CDR2 SYDVKM. The V gene lost 8 bases and the J gene lost 1 base, with 9 bases spanning the gap. CDR3 length: 13 residues. CDR3 sequence: CASSFPSNQPQHF. DNA for the CDR3: TGTGCCAGCTCTTTTCCCAGCAATCAGCCCCAGCATTTT.

The rearrangement links TRBV4-1 to TRBJ2-7; 7 bases align to TRBD1. The V and J ends lost 4 bases and 0 bases, in that order; junction bases with no gene match: 6. Germline V CDR1 and CDR2: MGHRA, YSYEKL. This CDR3 is built from 15 residues. CDR3 in amino acids: CASSLRQGHSYEQYF. CDR3 nucleotides: TGCGCCAGCAGCCTCAGACAGGGCCACTCCTACGAGCAGTACTTC.

The CDR3 DNA follows: TGTGCCAGCAGCTTTGACGGGTACTCCTACAATGAGCAGTTCTTC. It yields the protein CASSFDGYSYNEQFF. The chain uses TRBV5-4 and TRBJ2-1; D not certain. Per germline, CDR1 SGHNT and CDR2 YYREEE (reference sequence). The CDR3 contains 15 residues. Between the trimmed V and J ends, which lost 2 bases and 0 bases, there was a span of 9 bases.

This sequence joins TRBV11-1 and TRBJ2-1; 14 nucleotides agree with TRBD2. V shed 4 bases, J shed 10 bases, and the junction held 9 bases outside the gene matches. Germline V gene sequence: CDR1 SGHAT, CDR2 FQDESV (reference sequence). The CDR3 consists of 16 residues. The CDR3 coding sequence is TGTGCCAGCAGCTCCCGGACTAGCGGGAGGCCCCGGGAGCAGTTCTTC. This translates into CASSSRTSGRPREQFF.

This sequence joins TRBV2 and TRBJ2-1, with D possibly TRBD1 on 5 matching bases. The V and J ends lost 3 bases and 6 bases respectively, with 18 bases between them. Germline-derived CDR1 and CDR2 are SNHLY and FYNNEI. CDR3 length: 16 amino acids. The CDR3 region has the DNA TGTGCCAGCAGTGACCTGGGGCTACACTTTGGCAATGAGCAGTTCTTC. Its protein product is CASSDLGLHFGNEQFF.

The V and J genes are TRBV11-2 and TRBJ1-1; D unclear. V was pared by 4 bases and J by 1 base, with 13 bases between. The CDR3 is 15 residues long. CDR1 and CDR2 from the germline V gene are SGHAT and FQNNGV. CDR3 residues: CASSSSRYPNTEAFF. For the CDR3, the DNA is TGTGCCAGCAGCTCCTCCAGATACCCGAACACTGAAGCTTTCTTT.

The chain joins TRBV2 to TRBJ1-1, with D possibly TRBD1 on 6 matching bases. The CDR3 is 12 amino acids. Deletions cut 6 bases from V and 8 bases from J, with 13 bases between. Germline-derived CDR1 and CDR2 are SNHLY and FYNNEI. The CDR3 here is CASRVTGAEAFF. The CDR3 region has the DNA TGTGCCAGCAGGGTGACAGGAGCGGAAGCTTTCTTT.

The chain couples TRBV15 to TRBJ2-1, with 9 bases lining up with TRBD2. The V segment lost 4 bases and the J segment 0 bases; nucleotides outside the gene matches: 4. Germline CDR1 is LNHNV and CDR2 is YYDKDF (reference sequence). The CDR3 loop spans 16 amino acids. CDR3 in amino acids: CATSKGLASSYNEQFF. The CDR3 nucleotides are TGTGCCACCAGCAAAGGACTAGCGAGCTCCTACAATGAGCAGTTCTTC.

This sequence joins TRBV10-3 and TRBJ1-2; TRBD1 matches 9 bases. V lost 6 bases and J lost 8; bases outside the gene matches: 7. This CDR3 is built from 13 residues. Germline lookup yields CDR1 ENHRY and CDR2 SYGVKD. In DNA, the CDR3 is TGTGCCATCAGGGGGGGACAGGGTGGAGGCTACACCTTC. This codes for CAIRGGQGGGYTF.

The rearrangement links TRBV6-2 or TRBV6-3 to TRBJ2-1, with a tentative D call TRBD1 (6 bases). This CDR3 is 15 amino acids long. Trimming took 6 bases from V and 13 from J, leaving 25 bases between them. Germline V gene sequence: CDR1 MNHEY, CDR2 SVGEGT. The CDR3 loop reads CASSRNRAVLEKQFF. The CDR3 region has the DNA TGTGCCAGCAGCCGGAACAGGGCCGTCCTCGAAAAACAGTTCTTC.

The rearrangement joins TRBV15 to TRBJ2-1, with 7 bases identical to TRBD2. Germline lookup yields CDR1 LNHNV and CDR2 YYDKDF (reference sequence). This CDR3 spans 16 amino acids. The ends lost 0 bases at V and 4 bases at J; junction bases unmatched: 6. The CDR3 DNA is TGTGCCACCAGCAGAGATATGGGGGAGGGGTACAATGAGCAGTTCTTC. Translation gives CATSRDMGEGYNEQFF. Variable domain in full (rest from reference TRBV15 and TRBJ2-1): DAMVIQNPRYQVTQFGKPVTLSCSQTLNHNVMYWYQQKSSQAPKLLFHYYDKDFNNEADTPDNFQSRRPNTSFCFLDIRSPGLGDTAMYLCATSRDMGEGYNEQFFGPGTRLTVL.

The chain uses TRBV7-2 and TRBJ2-1; TRBD2 matches at 11 bases. Losses at the gene ends were 5 bases for V and 7 bases for J; bases not matched to a gene: 10. This CDR3 region has 16 residues. Germline CDR1 is SGHTA and CDR2 is FQGNSA. The CDR3 nucleotides read TGTGCCAGCAGCCGCGATAGCGGGAGGGGGGGGAATGAGCAGTTCTTC. Translated, it gives CASSRDSGRGGNEQFF.

The genes are TRBV30 and TRBJ2-3; D ambiguous. Germline V gene sequence: CDR1 GTSNPN, CDR2 SVGIG (reference sequence). Trimming shortened V by 2 bases and J by 9 bases, and 6 bases separated the two germline ends. The CDR3 covers 10 residues. The CDR3 DNA sequence: TGTGCCTGGAGTCTAAGAACGCAGTATTTT. It specifies CAWSLRTQYF.

This clone has just a few counts. The gene calls are TRBV7-9 and TRBJ1-1; D possibly corresponds to TRBD1 (6 bases). CDR1 is SEHNR, CDR2 FQNEAQ, per germline (reference sequence). The V end was cut by 5 bases, the J end by 0 bases, with 10 bases between. This CDR3 is 14 amino acids long. In DNA form, the CDR3 reads TGTGCCAGCAGCCACAGGGCTCTGAACACTGAAGCTTTCTTT. It codes for CASSHRALNTEAFF.

In its sample, this clone was seen a few times. This chain links TRBV7-3 with TRBJ1-1; tentatively, D is TRBD1 (5 bases). The CDR3 is made up of 14 amino acids. Germline-derived CDR1 and CDR2 are SGHTA and FQGTGA. V was trimmed by 1 base and J by 7 bases, leaving 13 bases between them. CDR3 region: CASSLNGGYGEAFF. CDR3 sequence (DNA): TGTGCCAGCAGCTTAAATGGGGGGTATGGTGAAGCTTTCTTT.

This clone was found once. The chain carries TRBV10-3 and TRBJ1-5; D perhaps matches TRBD1 (6 bases). Germline V gene lookup returns CDR1 ENHRY and CDR2 SYGVKD. There are 13 residues in the CDR3. With 8 bases removed from V and 4 bases from J, the gap between germline ends came to 12 bases. The CDR3 is CAIGWTDNQPQHF. CDR3 DNA: TGTGCCATCGGATGGACAGATAATCAGCCCCAGCATTTT.

The gene calls are TRBV2 and TRBJ2-7; 8 positions agree with TRBD1. Losses at the gene ends were 6 bases for V and 13 bases for J; bases not matched to a gene: 23. Per germline, CDR1 SNHLY and CDR2 FYNNEI. The CDR3 runs 16 residues. CDR3 protein: CASSTRRGQGATSFYF. In DNA, the CDR3 is TGTGCCAGCAGCACCAGACGAGGGCAGGGGGCCACGAGCTTCTACTTC.

This clone was recorded only once. The genes are TRBV28 and TRBJ2-2; D may be TRBD1 (5 bases). In germline, CDR1 is MDHEN, CDR2 SYDVKM. There are 15 residues in the CDR3. V was trimmed by 2 bases and J by 0 bases, leaving 7 bases between them. The CDR3 spells CASSLMTANTGELFF. DNA of the CDR3: TGTGCCAGCAGTTTAATGACAGCGAACACCGGGGAGCTGTTTTTT.